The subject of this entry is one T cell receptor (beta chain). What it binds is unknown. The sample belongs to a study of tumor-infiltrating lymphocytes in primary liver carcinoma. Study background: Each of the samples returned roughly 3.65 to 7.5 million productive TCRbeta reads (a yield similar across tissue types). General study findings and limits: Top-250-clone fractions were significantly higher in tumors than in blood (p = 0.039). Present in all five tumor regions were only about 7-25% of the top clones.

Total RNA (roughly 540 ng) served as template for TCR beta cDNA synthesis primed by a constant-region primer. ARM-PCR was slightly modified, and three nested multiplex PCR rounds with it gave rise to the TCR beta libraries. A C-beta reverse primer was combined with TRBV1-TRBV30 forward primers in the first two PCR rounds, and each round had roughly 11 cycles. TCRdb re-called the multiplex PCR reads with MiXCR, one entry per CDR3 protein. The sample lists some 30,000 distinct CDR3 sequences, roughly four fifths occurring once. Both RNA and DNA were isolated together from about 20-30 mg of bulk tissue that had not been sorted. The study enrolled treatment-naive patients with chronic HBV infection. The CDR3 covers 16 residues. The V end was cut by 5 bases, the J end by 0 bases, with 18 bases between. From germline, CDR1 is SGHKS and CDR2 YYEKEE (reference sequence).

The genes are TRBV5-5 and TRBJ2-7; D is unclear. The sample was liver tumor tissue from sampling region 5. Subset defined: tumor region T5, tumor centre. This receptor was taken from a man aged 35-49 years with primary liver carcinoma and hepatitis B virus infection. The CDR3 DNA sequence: TGTGCCAGCAGTTACTCCCCCCACATGCACTCCTACGAGCAGTACTTC. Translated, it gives CASSYSPHMHSYEQYF.